Below are 13 T cell receptor beta chains sequenced from a single sample in a study of STAT5B mutations in CD4+ large granular lymphocyte leukemia. Assay: immunoSEQ multiplex PCR; the TCRdb copy retains only in-frame clones and omits some. The sample shows more than 2,000 clones, about 81% of them seen only once. Input material: PBMCs. The receptor source for this set is a woman in her seventies with CD4+ T-cell large granular lymphocyte leukemia.

This clone has just one count. The chain links TRBV4-1 to TRBJ1-1; weak D call: TRBD1 (6 bases). The CDR3 contains 14 residues. Germline CDR1 is MGHRA and CDR2 is YSYEKL. Trimming took off 5 bases at V and 1 base at J, with 11 bases between the two ends. CDR3 protein: CASSFRTENTEAFF. The CDR3 bases are TGCGCCAGCAGCTTCCGGACAGAGAACACTGAAGCTTTCTTT.

In its sample, this clone was seen a few times. Here the CDR3 DNA reads TGTGCCAGCAGTAGGACAGGCTACGAGCAGTACTTC. Translated: CASSRTGYEQYF. This chain links TRBV2 with TRBJ2-7, with 7 bases that match TRBD1. Trimming took 5 bases from V and 3 from J; bases not matched to a gene: 1. Germline values: CDR1 SNHLY, CDR2 FYNNEI. The CDR3 length is 12 residues.

The table lists this clone with a few counts. The chain carries TRBV7-7 and TRBJ2-2; 9 bases are a match to TRBD2. Germline-derived CDR1 and CDR2 are SSHAT and FNYEAQ (reference sequence). The CDR3 is made up of 15 amino acids. After removal of 5 bases from V and 5 bases from J, the junction contained 6 bases not matched to a gene. Here the CDR3 DNA reads TGTGCCAGCAGCGCAAGCGGGGGGACGACCGGGGAGCTGTTTTTT. Its protein product is CASSASGGTTGELFF.

The sample holds one count of this clone. The rearrangement joins TRBV2 to TRBJ2-3; weak D call: TRBD2 (6 bases). Deletions cut 8 bases from V and 8 bases from J, with 23 bases between. This CDR3 has 15 residues. Germline-derived CDR1 and CDR2 are SNHLY and FYNNEI. This chain's CDR3 is CASRSGSLGSGTQYF. For the CDR3, the DNA is TGTGCCAGCCGGTCCGGGAGCCTTGGCAGCGGTACGCAGTATTTT.

This rearrangement joins TRBV4-1 to TRBJ1-2, with D tentatively TRBD1 (5 bases). There are 13 residues in the CDR3. V was pared by 5 bases and J by 8 bases, with 15 bases between. The germline V gene encodes CDR1 MGHRA and CDR2 YSYEKL. CDR3 sequence reads: CASSYPGRDGYTF. CDR3 DNA: TGCGCCAGCAGCTACCCCGGGCGGGACGGCTACACCTTC.

The chain couples TRBV5-6 to TRBJ1-4, with D possibly being TRBD1 (5 bases). CDR1 and CDR2 from the germline V gene are SGHDT and YYEEEE. Trimming shortened V by 4 bases and J by 0 bases, and 16 bases separated the two germline ends. The CDR3 consists of 17 residues. As DNA, the CDR3 is TGTGCCAGCAGCCGTGGGGGTTTATTAGCAACTAATGAAAAACTGTTTTTT. Translating it yields CASSRGGLLATNEKLFF.

This clone occurred a few times. The V call is TRBV9, the J call TRBJ2-3; D not certain. The CDR3 sequence is 11 residues long. V lost 4 bases and J 5 bases, leaving 5 bases between the germline ends. In germline, CDR1 is SGDLS, CDR2 YYNGEE. CDR3 nucleotides: TGTGCCAGCAGCTCAGGAGATACGCAGTATTTT. Its translation is CASSSGDTQYF.

The gene calls are TRBV4-3 and TRBJ2-7; D is perhaps TRBD1 (6 bases). The CDR3 length is 16 residues. The V gene lost 4 bases and the J gene lost 4 bases, with 20 bases spanning the gap. CDR1 is LGHNA and CDR2 is YSLEER in the germline V gene. The CDR3: CASSLQGLFVGYEQYF. The CDR3 DNA reads as TGCGCCAGCAGCCTACAGGGATTGTTCGTGGGATACGAGCAGTACTTC.

This chain connects TRBV10-3 to TRBJ2-6; TRBD1 matches at 12 bases. Germline V lookup: CDR1 ENHRY, CDR2 SYGVKD. J gave up 1 base and V 6 bases, and 4 bases lay outside the gene matches. The CDR3 runs to 17 residues. The DNA for the CDR3 is TGTGCCATCAGACCGGGACAGGGGGCGTCTGGGGCCAACGTCCTGACTTTC. Translated: CAIRPGQGASGANVLTF.

This clone was recorded a few times. The V gene is TRBV19, the J gene TRBJ1-2; 9 bases are a match to TRBD1. Germline V CDR1 and CDR2: LNHDA, SQIVND (reference sequence). V dropped 4 bases and J dropped 8; count of bases not matched to a gene: 11. The CDR3 runs to 15 residues. CDR3 sequence (DNA): TGTGCCAGTAGTAGGGGGACAGGGTCTCGTCGAGGCTACACCTTC. This translates into CASSRGTGSRRGYTF.

The V call is TRBV19, the J call TRBJ2-5, with D hard to call. Germline-derived CDR1 and CDR2 are LNHDA and SQIVND (reference sequence). V was trimmed by 5 bases and J by 1 base, leaving 11 bases between them. The CDR3 contains 14 residues. The CDR3 is CASSGPRPQETQYF. CDR3 nucleotides: TGTGCCAGTAGTGGTCCTAGGCCCCAAGAGACCCAGTACTTC.

The V call is TRBV9, the J call TRBJ2-2; either TRBD1 or TRBD2 may fit D (5 bases each). The germline V and J ends were trimmed by 0 bases and 3 bases, with 9 bases remaining between them. Per germline, CDR1 SGDLS and CDR2 YYNGEE. This CDR3 contains 15 residues. Here the CDR3 reads CASSVDGTDTGELFF. In nucleotides, the CDR3 is TGTGCCAGCAGCGTAGACGGGACGGACACCGGGGAGCTGTTTTTT.

The rearrangement links TRBV5-1 to TRBJ2-5, with D possibly matching TRBD2 (6 bases). Trimming took 0 bases from V and 4 from J, leaving 10 bases between them. Looked up from germline, CDR1 is SGHRS and CDR2 is YFSETQ. This CDR3 comprises 14 residues. As DNA, the CDR3 is TGCGCCAGCAGCTTGGCCGGGGGTAGAGAGACCCAGTACTTC. It is translated as CASSLAGGRETQYF.